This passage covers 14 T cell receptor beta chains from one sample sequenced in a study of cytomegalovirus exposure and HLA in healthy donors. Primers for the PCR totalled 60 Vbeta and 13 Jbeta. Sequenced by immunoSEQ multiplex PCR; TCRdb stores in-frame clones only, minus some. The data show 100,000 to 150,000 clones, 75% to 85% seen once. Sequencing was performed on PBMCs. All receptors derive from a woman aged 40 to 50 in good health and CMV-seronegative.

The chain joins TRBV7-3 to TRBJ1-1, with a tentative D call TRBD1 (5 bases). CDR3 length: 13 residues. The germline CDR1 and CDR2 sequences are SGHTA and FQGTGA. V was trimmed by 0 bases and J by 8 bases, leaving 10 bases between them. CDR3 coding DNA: TGTGCCAGCAGCTTAACGGCTGGGGCCGAAGCTTTCTTT. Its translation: CASSLTAGAEAFF.

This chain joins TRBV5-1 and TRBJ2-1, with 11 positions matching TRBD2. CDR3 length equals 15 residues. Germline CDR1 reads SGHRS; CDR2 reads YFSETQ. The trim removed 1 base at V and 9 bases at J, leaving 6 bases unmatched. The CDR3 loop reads CASSLSLAGAGEQFF. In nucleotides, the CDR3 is TGCGCCAGCAGCTTGTCACTAGCGGGAGCGGGTGAGCAGTTCTTC.

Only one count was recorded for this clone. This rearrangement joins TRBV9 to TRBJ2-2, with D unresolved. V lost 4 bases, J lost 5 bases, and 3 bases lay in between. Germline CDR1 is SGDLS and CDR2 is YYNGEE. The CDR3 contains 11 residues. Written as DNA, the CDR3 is TGTGCCAGCAGCTCAACCGGGGAGCTGTTTTTT. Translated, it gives CASSSTGELFF.

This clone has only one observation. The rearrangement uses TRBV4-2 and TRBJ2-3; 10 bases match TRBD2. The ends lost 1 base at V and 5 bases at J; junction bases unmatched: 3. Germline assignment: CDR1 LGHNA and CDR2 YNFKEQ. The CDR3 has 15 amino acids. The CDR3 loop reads CASSQGLAGRDTQYF. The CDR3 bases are TGTGCCAGCAGCCAAGGACTAGCGGGTAGAGATACGCAGTATTTT.

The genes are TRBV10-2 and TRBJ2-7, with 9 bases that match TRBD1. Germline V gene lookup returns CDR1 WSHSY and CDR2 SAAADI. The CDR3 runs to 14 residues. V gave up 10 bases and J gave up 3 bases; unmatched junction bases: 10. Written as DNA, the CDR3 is TGCGCCACCCAGACCGGGACAGGGAACTACGAGCAGTACTTC. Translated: CATQTGTGNYEQYF.

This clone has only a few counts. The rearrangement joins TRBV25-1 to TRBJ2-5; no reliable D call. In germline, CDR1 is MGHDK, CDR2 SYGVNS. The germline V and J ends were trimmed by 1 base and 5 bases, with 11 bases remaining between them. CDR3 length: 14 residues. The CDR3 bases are TGTGCCAGCAGTGAATCGGGTCCTGTCGAGACCCAGTACTTC. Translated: CASSESGPVETQYF.

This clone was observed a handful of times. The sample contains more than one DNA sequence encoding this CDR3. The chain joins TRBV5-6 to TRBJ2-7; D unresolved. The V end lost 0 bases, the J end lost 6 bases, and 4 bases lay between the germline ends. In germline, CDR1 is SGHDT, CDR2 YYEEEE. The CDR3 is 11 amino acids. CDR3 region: CASSLAREQYF. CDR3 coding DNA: TGTGCCAGCAGCTTGGCCCGCGAGCAGTACTTC.

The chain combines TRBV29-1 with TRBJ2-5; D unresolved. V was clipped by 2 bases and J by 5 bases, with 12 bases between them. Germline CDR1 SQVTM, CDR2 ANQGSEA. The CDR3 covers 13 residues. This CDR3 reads CSVEPSLEETQYF. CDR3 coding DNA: TGCAGCGTTGAACCAAGCCTCGAGGAGACCCAGTACTTC.

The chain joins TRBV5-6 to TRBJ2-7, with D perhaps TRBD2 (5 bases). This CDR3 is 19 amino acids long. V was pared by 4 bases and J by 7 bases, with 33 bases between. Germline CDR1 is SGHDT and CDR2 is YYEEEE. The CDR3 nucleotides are TGTGCCAGCAGCCGGAAGGTAGGGAGAACCGACTTCACCCTACGAGAGCAGTACTTC. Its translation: CASSRKVGRTDFTLREQYF.

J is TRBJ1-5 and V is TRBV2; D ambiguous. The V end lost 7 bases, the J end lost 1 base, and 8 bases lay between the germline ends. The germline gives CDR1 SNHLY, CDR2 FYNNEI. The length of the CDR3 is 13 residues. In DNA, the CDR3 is TGTGCCAGCACCGGGGAGAGCAATCAGCCCCAGCATTTT. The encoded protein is CASTGESNQPQHF.

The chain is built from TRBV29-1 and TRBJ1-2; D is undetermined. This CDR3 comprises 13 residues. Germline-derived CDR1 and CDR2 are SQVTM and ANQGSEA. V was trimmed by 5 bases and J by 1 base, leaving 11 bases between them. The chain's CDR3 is CSVRGTLNYGYTF. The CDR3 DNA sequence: TGCAGCGTTCGAGGAACACTTAACTATGGCTACACCTTC.

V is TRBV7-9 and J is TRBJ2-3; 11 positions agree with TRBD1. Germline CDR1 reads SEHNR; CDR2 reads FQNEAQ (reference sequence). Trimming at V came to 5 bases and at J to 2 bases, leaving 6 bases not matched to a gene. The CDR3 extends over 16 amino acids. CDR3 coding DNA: TGTGCCAGCAGCCTCGGACAGGGGGCATCCACAGATACGCAGTATTTT. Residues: CASSLGQGASTDTQYF. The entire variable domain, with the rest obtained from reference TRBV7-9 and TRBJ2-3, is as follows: DTGVSQNPRHKITKRGQNVTFRCDPISEHNRLYWYRQTLGQGPEFLTYFQNEAQLEKSRLLSDRFSAERPKGSFSTLEIQRTEQGDSAMYLCASSLGQGASTDTQYFGPGTRLTVL.

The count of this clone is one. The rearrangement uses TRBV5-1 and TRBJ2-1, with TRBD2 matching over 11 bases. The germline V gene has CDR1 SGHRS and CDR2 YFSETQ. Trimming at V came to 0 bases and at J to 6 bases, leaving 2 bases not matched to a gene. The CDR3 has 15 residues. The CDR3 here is CASSLDTSGSNEQFF. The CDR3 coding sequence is TGCGCCAGCAGCTTGGATACTAGCGGGAGCAATGAGCAGTTCTTC.

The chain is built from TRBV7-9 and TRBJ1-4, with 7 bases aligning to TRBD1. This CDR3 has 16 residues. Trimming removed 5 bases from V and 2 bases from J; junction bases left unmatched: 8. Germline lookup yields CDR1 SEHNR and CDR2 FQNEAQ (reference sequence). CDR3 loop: CASSPGQRTTNEKLFF. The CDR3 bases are TGTGCCAGCAGCCCGGGACAGAGGACTACTAATGAAAAACTGTTTTTT. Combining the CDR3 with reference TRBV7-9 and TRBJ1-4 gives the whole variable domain DTGVSQNPRHKITKRGQNVTFRCDPISEHNRLYWYRQTLGQGPEFLTYFQNEAQLEKSRLLSDRFSAERPKGSFSTLEIQRTEQGDSAMYLCASSPGQRTTNEKLFFGSGTQLSVL.